A single sample is the source of the 23 T cell receptor beta chains below, sequenced in a study of cytomegalovirus exposure and HLA in healthy donors. A multiplex PCR was run with 60 Vbeta primers and 13 Jbeta primers. TCRdb's copy holds only in-frame clones and misses some; the assay was immunoSEQ multiplex PCR. The sample lists about 76,000 clones; around 84% were seen once. Sequencing was done on a sample of PBMCs. These receptors all stem from a woman aged 40 to 50 in good health and CMV-seropositive.

In its sample, this clone was seen once. The chain carries TRBV5-4 and TRBJ1-3; 12 bases agree with TRBD1. The CDR3 consists of 16 residues. CDR1 is SGHNT and CDR2 is YYREEE in the germline V gene (reference sequence). The V and J ends lost 2 bases and 4 bases, in that order; junction bases with no gene match: 4. The chain's CDR3 is CASSFGTGGLGNTIYF. The CDR3 DNA follows: TGTGCCAGCAGCTTCGGGACAGGGGGCCTAGGAAACACCATATATTTT. Looking up the rest from reference TRBV5-4 and TRBJ1-3 gives the full variable domain: ETGVTQSPTHLIKTRGQQVTLRCSSQSGHNTVSWYQQALGQGPQFIFQYYREEENGRGNFPPRFSGLQFPNYSSELNVNALELDDSALYLCASSFGTGGLGNTIYFGEGSWLTVV.

The chain employs TRBV7-8 and TRBJ1-5, with D maybe TRBD1 (5 bases). The V gene lost 5 bases and the J gene lost 0 bases, with 17 bases spanning the gap. The CDR3 has 17 amino acids. Germline CDR1 reads SGHVS; CDR2 reads FQNEAQ. The CDR3 DNA reads TGTGCCAGCAGCCTATGGCCGGCGGGGCGTAGCAATCAGCCCCAGCATTTT. It yields the protein CASSLWPAGRSNQPQHF.

This chain uses TRBV11-3 with TRBJ2-5, with 9 positions matching TRBD1. Looked up from germline, CDR1 is SGHNT and CDR2 is YENEEA. The CDR3 length is 15 residues. Trimming cost V 8 bases and J 2 bases; bases outside gene matches: 9. CDR3 coding DNA: TGTGCCAGCGGAACGGGACAGGGTGATCAAGAGACCCAGTACTTC. Encoded protein: CASGTGQGDQETQYF.

The chain is built from TRBV15 and TRBJ1-5; 8 bases map to TRBD1. V lost 3 bases to trimming and J lost 6 bases; unmatched junction nucleotides: 10. The length of the CDR3 is 16 residues. Germline lookup yields CDR1 LNHNV and CDR2 YYDKDF (reference sequence). CDR3 sequence reads: CATSSLSGGAGQPQHF. In DNA form, the CDR3 reads TGTGCCACCAGCAGCTTATCAGGGGGCGCAGGTCAGCCCCAGCATTTT.

Written as DNA, the CDR3 is TGTGCCAGTAGTACGACGAGGGGGAGCCAGCCCCAGCATTTT. Translated, it gives CASSTTRGSQPQHF. This sequence joins TRBV19 and TRBJ1-5, with a weak D call TRBD1 (6 bases). CDR1 LNHDA and CDR2 SQIVND come from the germline V gene (reference sequence). The CDR3 extends over 14 amino acids. V was cut by 4 bases and J by 7 bases, with 14 bases left in between.

The chain joins TRBV7-6 to TRBJ1-2; 10 bases match TRBD1. CDR3 length: 15 amino acids. CDR1 and CDR2 from the germline V gene are SGHVS and FNYEAQ. V was pared by 1 base and J by 4 bases, with 3 bases of the junction left unmatched. CDR3 sequence (DNA): TGTGCCAGCAGCTTAGGGGGACAGGGGTTCTATGGCTACACCTTC. It specifies CASSLGGQGFYGYTF.

CDR3 amino acids: CASSLEGRGVEKLFF. In DNA form, the CDR3 reads TGTGCCAGCAGCTTAGAAGGCAGGGGGGTTGAAAAACTGTTTTTT. The chain combines TRBV7-2 with TRBJ1-4; TRBD1 aligns across 7 bases. Germline trimming cut 1 base from V and 7 bases from J; bases unmatched to any gene: 6. The CDR3 runs to 15 residues. CDR1 and CDR2 from the germline V gene are SGHTA and FQGNSA. The whole variable domain, filled in from reference TRBV7-2 and TRBJ1-4, reads GAGVSQSPSNKVTEKGKDVELRCDPISGHTALYWYRQSLGQGLEFLIYFQGNSAPDKSGLPSDRFSAERTGGSVSTLTIQRTQQEDSAVYLCASSLEGRGVEKLFFGSGTQLSVL.

This rearrangement joins TRBV4-1 to TRBJ2-5, with TRBD2 matching 10 bases. V lost 4 bases and J lost 5; bases outside the gene matches: 7. This CDR3 has 15 residues. The germline V gene encodes CDR1 MGHRA and CDR2 YSYEKL. CDR3 sequence: CASSLLAGPRETQYF. CDR3 nucleotide sequence: TGCGCCAGCAGCCTACTAGCGGGGCCGCGGGAGACCCAGTACTTC.

This rearrangement joins TRBV7-9 to TRBJ2-7; D might be TRBD2 (7 bases). The CDR3 spans 14 residues. V dropped 1 base and J dropped 2 bases, with 9 bases sitting between them. The germline V gene encodes CDR1 SEHNR and CDR2 FQNEAQ (reference sequence). The CDR3 here is CASSLGGGTYEQYF. The DNA for the CDR3 is TGTGCCAGCAGCTTAGGGGGGGGCACCTACGAGCAGTACTTC.

A remark on this clone: With a much larger clone just one base away, this may be a read error. Distinct nucleotide sequences in the sample also encode this CDR3. The chain employs TRBV7-9 and TRBJ2-7; 8 bases line up with TRBD1. The CDR3 has 14 amino acids. Germline V gene lookup returns CDR1 SEHNR and CDR2 FQNEAQ (reference sequence). Trimming took 4 bases from V and 1 from J; bases not matched to a gene: 3. CDR3 sequence (DNA): TGTGCCAGCAGCTACCGGGACAGGTCCTACGAGCAGTACTTC. It specifies CASSYRDRSYEQYF.

CDR3 residues: CSVDMAGDTQYF. DNA of the CDR3: TGCAGCGTTGATATGGCGGGCGATACGCAGTATTTT. V usage is TRBV29-1 and J usage is TRBJ2-3, with D maybe TRBD2 (5 bases). Germline CDR1 SQVTM, CDR2 ANQGSEA. This CDR3 comprises 12 residues. Trimming removed 3 bases from V and 6 bases from J, with 10 bases in between.

The chain has TRBV19 and TRBJ2-7, with D possibly TRBD2 on 5 matching bases. The V gene lost 5 bases and the J gene lost 3 bases, with 11 bases spanning the gap. The CDR3 loop spans 13 amino acids. Looked up from germline, CDR1 is LNHDA and CDR2 is SQIVND (reference sequence). Here the CDR3 reads CASSSSGNYEQYF. CDR3 sequence (DNA): TGTGCCAGTAGTTCATCCGGGAACTACGAGCAGTACTTC.

The V and J genes are TRBV7-2 and TRBJ2-7; 11 positions agree with TRBD2. Germline values: CDR1 SGHTA, CDR2 FQGNSA. This CDR3 has 15 residues. Trimming cost V 5 bases and J 4 bases; bases outside gene matches: 7. DNA of the CDR3: TGTGCCAGCAGCCTCTTAGCGGGGGGGCTGTACGAGCAGTACTTC. Translated: CASSLLAGGLYEQYF.

This clone has just a few counts. This chain connects TRBV30 to TRBJ2-5; maybe TRBD1 (8 bases). The CDR3 extends over 18 amino acids. V was shortened by 1 base and J by 4 bases, with 25 bases between the two germline ends. In germline, CDR1 is GTSNPN, CDR2 SVGIG (reference sequence). This CDR3 reads CAWSGSSRGRWEGETQYF. In nucleotides, the CDR3 is TGTGCCTGGAGTGGATCTAGCAGGGGGCGCTGGGAGGGAGAGACCCAGTACTTC.

V is TRBV27 and J is TRBJ2-7; TRBD2 matches at 7 bases. V dropped 2 bases and J dropped 6; count of bases not matched to a gene: 13. This CDR3 is built from 16 residues. Looked up from germline, CDR1 is MNHEY and CDR2 is SMNVEV (reference sequence). CDR3 in amino acids: CASSLTMGGPMGEQYF. The CDR3 bases are TGTGCCAGCAGTTTAACCATGGGAGGGCCGATGGGCGAGCAGTACTTC.

The chain links TRBV19 to TRBJ2-5; 12 bases line up with TRBD2. The CDR3 runs to 19 residues. J gave up 0 bases and V 2 bases, and 10 bases lay outside the gene matches. Germline values: CDR1 LNHDA, CDR2 SQIVND (reference sequence). Written as DNA, the CDR3 is TGTGCCAGTAGTATAAAGGGTACTAGCGGGGGGTCTTACCAAGAGACCCAGTACTTC. Amino acids: CASSIKGTSGGSYQETQYF.

The rearrangement links TRBV15 to TRBJ2-1, with 16 bases that match TRBD2. This CDR3 contains 17 residues. Per germline, CDR1 LNHNV and CDR2 YYDKDF (reference sequence). J lost 7 bases, V lost 8 bases, and 11 bases had no gene match. CDR3 in amino acids: CATAPGTSGGAGNEQFF. In DNA, the CDR3 is TGTGCCACCGCCCCCGGGACTAGCGGGGGGGCCGGTAATGAGCAGTTCTTC.

CDR3 protein: CASSPGTLNQPQHF. In nucleotides, the CDR3 is TGTGCCAGCAGCCCCGGGACACTCAATCAGCCCCAGCATTTT. The chain couples TRBV5-5 to TRBJ1-5, with D maybe TRBD1 (6 bases). CDR1 and CDR2 (germline): SGHKS, YYEKEE (reference sequence). The CDR3 loop spans 14 amino acids. V lost 4 bases and J 3 bases, leaving 11 bases between the germline ends.

For the CDR3, the DNA is TGTGCCAGCAGTCTTGCCTTGAGCGCTTTCTTT. This encodes CASSLALSAFF. J is TRBJ1-1 and V is TRBV28; unclear D gene. Germline loops: CDR1 MDHEN, CDR2 SYDVKM. This CDR3 has 11 amino acids. The germline V and J ends were trimmed by 5 bases and 11 bases, with 12 bases remaining between them.

This chain connects TRBV5-1 to TRBJ1-3; D is perhaps TRBD1 (6 bases). The CDR3 runs 13 residues. V shed 5 bases and J shed 14 bases, with 20 bases lying between them. Germline loops: CDR1 SGHRS, CDR2 YFSETQ. The chain's CDR3 is CASSSVGASSLYF. CDR3 nucleotides: TGCGCCAGCAGTTCAGTGGGGGCCTCGAGCTTATATTTT.

V gene TRBV28 combines with J gene TRBJ1-4, with a tentative D call TRBD1 (5 bases). Trimming stripped 3 bases from V and 4 bases from J, with 12 bases between. This CDR3 spans 15 amino acids. Germline values: CDR1 MDHEN, CDR2 SYDVKM. The CDR3 nucleotides read TGTGCCAGCAGTTTTCGAGGACAATTTAATGAAAAACTGTTTTTT. This gives the protein CASSFRGQFNEKLFF. Full variable domain (rest looked up from reference TRBV28 and TRBJ1-4): DVKVTQSSRYLVKRTGEKVFLECVQDMDHENMFWYRQDPGLGLRLIYFSYDVKMKEKGDIPEGYSVSREKKERFSLILESASTNQTSMYLCASSFRGQFNEKLFFGSGTQLSVL.

The V call is TRBV28, the J call TRBJ2-7, with D possibly being TRBD1 (6 bases). The CDR3 is 15 residues long. Trimming cost V 5 bases and J 7 bases, with 21 bases left between them. From germline, CDR1 is MDHEN and CDR2 SYDVKM. The CDR3 DNA reads TGTGCCAGCAGTCGCCTCCGGGACAACCGTCTAGAGCAGTACTTC. The encoded protein is CASSRLRDNRLEQYF. Together with reference TRBV28 and TRBJ2-7, the CDR3 gives the full variable domain: DVKVTQSSRYLVKRTGEKVFLECVQDMDHENMFWYRQDPGLGLRLIYFSYDVKMKEKGDIPEGYSVSREKKERFSLILESASTNQTSMYLCASSRLRDNRLEQYFGPGTRLTVT.

J is TRBJ2-5 and V is TRBV7-8, with 9 bases matching TRBD1. The DNA end favors TRBJ2-7, so the J call may be wrong. The germline gives CDR1 SGHVS, CDR2 FQNEAQ. This CDR3 comprises 17 residues. DNA for the CDR3: TGTGCCAGCAGCCCGGGACAGGGTTGGTATTATCACTACGAGCAGTACTTC. It specifies CASSPGQGWYYHYEQYF.